This T cell receptor (beta chain) originates from a study of shared clonotypes between healthy human individuals. Profiled with immunoSEQ multiplex PCR; TCRdb holds only in-frame clones, not every one. The sample has 2 million to 2.5 million clones, 85% to 95% seen once. The length of the CDR3 is 14 residues. The V and J ends lost 4 bases and 2 bases respectively, with 13 bases between them. From germline, CDR1 is SGHNT and CDR2 YYREEE (reference sequence). Splitting the CD4+ cells yielded a CD45RA+ naive subset and a CD45RA-negative memory subset. The sequencing sample was made of naive CD4+ T cells sorted from blood. Subset here: CD45RA+ positively selected. The chain is built from TRBV5-4 and TRBJ2-7, with D uncertain. This receptor was taken from a man aged 18 to 30 in good health. CDR3: CASSRTSGPYEQYF. CDR3 coding DNA: TGTGCCAGCAGCCGGACCTCAGGACCCTACGAGCAGTACTTC.